A selection of T cell receptor beta chains follows, all from one sample in a study of CD8+CD57+ T cells in acquired aplastic anemia. Via MiXCR, TCRdb re-called the reads, giving one row per CDR3 protein. The top ten clones hold 30% to 40% of a sample with approximately 99,000 distinct CDR3 sequences, around half of them seen once. Source material: sorted CD4+, CD8+, or CD8+CD57+ T cells (not recorded which) from PBMCs. Receptors were obtained from a human donor in good health, serving as a control. CDR3s include the opening cysteine and the closing phenylalanine or tryptophan. Each record gives: CDR3 length, J gene, V gene, CDR3 protein.

>12|TRBJ2-7|TRBV7-9
CASSLYPREQYF
>15|TRBJ2-5|TRBV7-3
CASSPSGTWGETQYF
>16|TRBJ2-3|TRBV19
CASSILAGVGTDTQYF
>15|TRBJ1-1|TRBV4-3
CASSQGRGGGTEAFF
>13|TRBJ1-1|TRBV10-3
CAIRGTGRGEAFF
>12|TRBJ1-1|TRBV19
CASNLWNTEAFF
>14|TRBJ2-3|TRBV7-8
CASTSGGPRDTQYF
>12|TRBJ1-5|TRBV20-1
CNASEGNQPQHF
>15|TRBJ1-5|TRBV30
CAWSMKATGDQPQHF
>15|TRBJ2-5|TRBV10-2
CASRGTGGWKETQYF
>13|TRBJ2-3|TRBV7-9
CARAGQSQDTQYF
>12|TRBJ2-7|TRBV19
CASSIGFGEQYF
>13|TRBJ2-7|TRBV24-1
CATSDSVSYEQYF
>17|TRBJ1-2|TRBV7-2
CASSLQSSHAGKYGYTF
>11|TRBJ1-2|TRBV9
CASSTLKGYTF
>15|TRBJ2-3|TRBV6-1
CASSESSGSTDTQYF
>12|TRBJ1-2|TRBV29-1
CSVEQGGNGYTF
>15|TRBJ2-2|TRBV9
CASSALTGRAGELFF
>15|TRBJ2-5|TRBV5-1
CASRQLRTEQETQYF
>13|TRBJ1-2|TRBV6-2/TRBV6-3
CASSYKGAEGYTF